Sequencing of this T cell receptor beta chain was carried out in a study of regulatory T cells in long-lasting Graves disease. The sample's time point: newly diagnosed GD, antithyroid drugs for less than 3 months. PBMCs were the source of the RNA used for TCR sequencing. This clonotype was observed a few times. Germline V gives CDR1 MNHNS, CDR2 SASEGT. The CDR3 is 16 amino acids. After removal of 10 bases from V and 10 bases from J, the junction contained 20 bases not matched to a gene. CDR3-region Arm-PCR and iRepertoire HTBI primers produced the TCR beta libraries. TCRdb fed the multiplex PCR reads into MiXCR, producing one record per CDR3 protein. The table shows fewer than 450,000 distinct CDR3 sequences, with over 14% occurring only once. The data also belong to a second study, concerning T cells in Graves' hyperthyroidism and ophthalmopathy.

The source of this sequence is a woman aged 40 to 50 with Graves disease. The chain has TRBV6-1 and TRBJ2-2; 8 positions agree with TRBD2. The sample in question was peripheral blood mononuclear cells (PBMCs), obtained at new diagnosis, from a patient treated with antithyroid drugs. This CDR3 is CATTSWAGGTREELFF. The CDR3 nucleotides are TGTGCCACCACGTCGTGGGCGGGAGGCACCCGAGAGGAGCTGTTTTTT.